These 23 T cell receptor beta chains originate from one sample sequenced in a study of OX40 agonist ivuxolimab in advanced cancers. Here immunoSEQ multiplex PCR was the method, and the copy in TCRdb shows in-frame clones only, minus some. The sample includes some 99,000 clones, roughly 94% of them seen just once. The specimen comprised CD4+ or CD8+ T cells sorted from blood, sampled in a trial of the OX40 agonist ivuxolimab. The source is an adult with an advanced solid tumor such as melanoma, head and neck, liver or kidney cancer.

The chain uses TRBV6-6 and TRBJ2-3, with D perhaps matching TRBD1 or TRBD2 (5 bases each). There are 16 residues in the CDR3. The germline V and J ends were trimmed by 7 bases and 1 base, with 18 bases remaining between them. The V gene's germline CDR1 is MNHNY and CDR2 SVGAGI (reference sequence). CDR3 coding DNA: TGTGCCAGCACAACCAGTGGGACGGGCGGCACAGATACGCAGTATTTT. Amino acid sequence: CASTTSGTGGTDTQYF.

This clone showed up just once. The rearrangement uses TRBV6-6 and TRBJ2-5, with 12 bases fitting TRBD1. The DNA matches TRBJ2-7 better at its end, which makes the J call doubtful. CDR1 MNHNY and CDR2 SVGAGI come from the germline V gene (reference sequence). CDR3 length: 16 amino acids. The DNA of the CDR3 is TGTGCCAGCTTCGCCCGGGACAGGGGGCCGGCCTACGAGCAGTACTTC. This encodes CASFARDRGPAYEQYF.

The genes are TRBV2 and TRBJ1-1; 8 positions agree with TRBD1. The CDR3 sequence is 13 residues long. V was pared by 7 bases and J by 6 bases, with 7 bases of the junction left unmatched. CDR1 and CDR2 from the germline V gene are SNHLY and FYNNEI. DNA of the CDR3: TGTGCCAGCAACTCCGGGACAGGCCCTGAAGCTTTCTTT. Amino acid sequence: CASNSGTGPEAFF.

V gene TRBV7-6 combines with J gene TRBJ1-2; 10 bases match TRBD1. V was clipped by 5 bases and J by 4 bases; unmatched bases: 4. CDR1 SGHVS and CDR2 FNYEAQ come from the germline V gene. The CDR3 runs 14 residues. The CDR3 spells CASSGTGALYGYTF. As DNA, the CDR3 is TGTGCCAGCAGCGGGACAGGGGCCCTCTATGGCTACACCTTC.

V gene TRBV19 combines with J gene TRBJ1-5, with a tentative D call TRBD1 (5 bases). Trimming cost V 0 bases and J 6 bases, with 12 bases left between them. Germline-derived CDR1 and CDR2 are LNHDA and SQIVND (reference sequence). The CDR3 spans 15 residues. In nucleotides, the CDR3 is TGTGCCAGTAGTATAGAGGGGGGACTAACTCAGCCCCAGCATTTT. This sequence encodes CASSIEGGLTQPQHF.

This sequence joins TRBV4-1 and TRBJ2-1; a possible D gene is TRBD2 (6 bases). Germline lookup yields CDR1 MGHRA and CDR2 YSYEKL. The V end lost 2 bases, the J end lost 4 bases, and 15 bases lay between the germline ends. This CDR3 is 16 amino acids long. CDR3 loop: CASSQIGTQPYNEQFF. CDR3 bases: TGCGCCAGCAGCCAAATCGGGACTCAGCCGTACAATGAGCAGTTCTTC.

The genes are TRBV23-1 and TRBJ1-1; 7 bases line up with TRBD1. TRBV23-1 is flagged as an ORF with uncertain function. The length of the CDR3 is 16 residues. J was trimmed by 1 base and V by 0 bases; bases with no gene match: 5. As DNA, the CDR3 is TGCGCCAGCAGTCAATCCTCTAAGGGGGCGAACACTGAAGCTTTCTTT. Its translation is CASSQSSKGANTEAFF.

The V gene is TRBV5-4, the J gene TRBJ1-3; no definite D call. The germline CDR1 and CDR2 sequences are SGHNT and YYREEE (reference sequence). V lost 2 bases and J lost 4, with 10 bases in between. There are 14 residues in the CDR3. CDR3 protein: CASSFGLEGNTIYF. The CDR3 DNA is TGTGCCAGCAGCTTTGGACTGGAAGGAAACACCATATATTTT. Based on the CDR3 plus reference TRBV5-4 and TRBJ1-3, the full variable domain is ETGVTQSPTHLIKTRGQQVTLRCSSQSGHNTVSWYQQALGQGPQFIFQYYREEENGRGNFPPRFSGLQFPNYSSELNVNALELDDSALYLCASSFGLEGNTIYFGEGSWLTVV.

This rearrangement joins TRBV5-1 to TRBJ2-7; D remains ambiguous. V shed 4 bases and J shed 3 bases, with 5 bases lying between them. Germline assignment: CDR1 SGHRS and CDR2 YFSETQ. This CDR3 is 11 amino acids long. The CDR3 region has the DNA TGCGCCAGCAGCCGGTACTACGAGCAGTACTTC. Protein: CASSRYYEQYF.

This rearrangement joins TRBV18 to TRBJ1-2, with 8 bases identical to TRBD1. The V gene end was trimmed by 4 bases and the J gene end by 6 bases; junction bases not matched to a gene: 7. The germline V gene encodes CDR1 KGHSH and CDR2 LQKENI. The CDR3 is made up of 14 amino acids. The DNA of the CDR3 is TGTGCCAGCTCACGACCCGGACAGGGTAATGGCTACACCTTC. It translates to CASSRPGQGNGYTF.

The chain joins TRBV6-1 to TRBJ1-3; D might be TRBD1 (5 bases). The CDR3 runs to 14 residues. Germline assignment: CDR1 MNHNS and CDR2 SASEGT. With 6 bases removed from V and 0 bases from J, the gap between germline ends came to 9 bases. The CDR3 sequence: CASRIQASGNTIYF. The CDR3 DNA follows: TGTGCCAGCAGAATACAGGCCTCTGGAAACACCATATATTTT.

This chain connects TRBV7-9 to TRBJ2-3, with TRBD2 identical over 10 bases. Per the germline V gene, CDR1 is SEHNR and CDR2 is FQNEAQ (reference sequence). Germline trimming cut 6 bases from V and 6 bases from J; bases unmatched to any gene: 9. This CDR3 contains 15 residues. The chain's CDR3 is CASSRAGGPRDTQYF. CDR3 nucleotides: TGTGCCAGCAGTAGAGCGGGAGGGCCCAGGGATACGCAGTATTTT.

V usage is TRBV5-6 and J usage is TRBJ1-2; 8 nucleotides match TRBD1. Germline V CDR1 and CDR2: SGHDT, YYEEEE. The junction had 10 bases not matched to a gene; V was cut back by 4 bases and J by 5 bases. The CDR3 sequence is 15 residues long. In nucleotides, the CDR3 is TGTGCCAGCAGCCCATGGACAGGGCGCCTTTATGGCTACACCTTC. Translation gives CASSPWTGRLYGYTF.

The chain uses TRBV6-4 and TRBJ1-2; D is perhaps TRBD1 (6 bases). This CDR3 is 13 amino acids long. Germline V lookup: CDR1 MRHNA, CDR2 SNTAGT. Trimming took 2 bases from V and 7 from J, leaving 11 bases between them. CDR3 in DNA: TGTGCCAGCAGTGACATTGGGGGGGCTGGCTACACCTTC. Encoded protein: CASSDIGGAGYTF.

The chain links TRBV7-2 to TRBJ1-2, with unresolved D. CDR1 is SGHTA, CDR2 FQGNSA, per germline. V lost 1 base and J 8 bases, leaving 20 bases between the germline ends. This CDR3 is built from 16 residues. In DNA, the CDR3 is TGTGCCAGCAGCTTAGAGGGCCCGACTTCCCCAGTGGGCTACACCTTC. It specifies CASSLEGPTSPVGYTF.

This chain uses TRBV19 with TRBJ1-1; D is unresolved. CDR3 length: 15 residues. V was clipped by 0 bases and J by 4 bases, with 12 bases between them. Germline V gene sequence: CDR1 LNHDA, CDR2 SQIVND (reference sequence). The CDR3 DNA reads TGTGCCAGTAGTATAGATCTTGCCTCGGGCACTGAAGCTTTCTTT. Translated: CASSIDLASGTEAFF. The full variable domain, completed using reference TRBV19 and TRBJ1-1, is DGGITQSPKYLFRKEGQNVTLSCEQNLNHDAMYWYRQDPGQGLRLIYYSQIVNDFQKGDIAEGYSVSREKKESFPLTVTSAQKNPTAFYLCASSIDLASGTEAFFGQGTRLTVV.

The V gene is TRBV5-4, the J gene TRBJ2-5; TRBD2 might be the D (7 bases). Germline lookup yields CDR1 SGHNT and CDR2 YYREEE (reference sequence). Trimming removed 4 bases from V and 0 bases from J, with 13 bases in between. The CDR3 contains 15 residues. CDR3 coding DNA: TGTGCCAGCAGCCCCAGAGGGGGGGACCAAGAGACCCAGTACTTC. This translates into CASSPRGGDQETQYF.

Comments on this clone: Distinct nucleotide sequences in the sample also encode this CDR3. The rearrangement joins TRBV5-1 to TRBJ1-5; TRBD1 matches 8 bases. J was trimmed by 4 bases and V by 1 base; bases with no gene match: 1. The V gene's germline CDR1 is SGHRS and CDR2 YFSETQ. The CDR3 extends over 14 amino acids. In DNA, the CDR3 is TGCGCCAGCAGCTTGACAGGGGGTAATCAGCCCCAGCATTTT. It specifies CASSLTGGNQPQHF.

The V and J genes are TRBV9 and TRBJ2-6, with 8 bases aligning to TRBD2. CDR3 size: 15 residues. The V segment lost 6 bases and the J segment 4 bases; nucleotides outside the gene matches: 6. CDR1 and CDR2 from the germline V gene are SGDLS and YYNGEE. CDR3 protein: CASTRGGPGANVLTF. Here the CDR3 DNA reads TGTGCCAGCACCCGGGGGGGCCCCGGGGCCAACGTCCTGACTTTC.

This chain connects TRBV10-3 to TRBJ1-2; D may be TRBD1 (5 bases). Trimming took 11 bases from V and 8 from J, leaving 18 bases between them. CDR3 length: 12 amino acids. Germline V gives CDR1 ENHRY, CDR2 SYGVKD. The DNA for the CDR3 is TGTGCCGCCGATGACAGTTTTAGAGGCTACACCTTC. Translated, it gives CAADDSFRGYTF.

The CDR3 sequence: CASSDRGAGNQPQHF. The CDR3 DNA is TGTGCCAGCAGTGACCGGGGGGCGGGGAATCAGCCCCAGCATTTT. This rearrangement joins TRBV6-6 to TRBJ1-5; a possible D gene is TRBD1 (6 bases). V gave up 5 bases and J gave up 4 bases, with 15 bases separating them. The CDR3 is 15 residues long. The germline CDR1 and CDR2 sequences are MNHNY and SVGAGI (reference sequence).

This clone appeared a few times. The rearrangement links TRBV6-5 to TRBJ1-2; D not certain. CDR3 length: 11 amino acids. Germline V gene data show CDR1 as MNHEY and CDR2 as SVGAGI. Trimming pared 6 bases from V and 5 bases from J, leaving 7 bases between. CDR3 amino acids: CASSGHYGYTF. CDR3 bases: TGTGCCAGCAGCGGGCATTATGGCTACACCTTC.

The CDR3 loop is CASSQDKQGGNTIYF. The CDR3 region has the DNA TGCGCCAGCAGCCAAGATAAACAGGGGGGAAACACCATATATTTT. The chain combines TRBV4-3 with TRBJ1-3; 7 bases align to TRBD1. From germline, CDR1 is LGHNA and CDR2 YSLEER. V dropped 0 bases and J dropped 4; count of bases not matched to a gene: 3. The CDR3 totals 15 residues.